These 22 T cell receptor beta chains were sequenced from one sample in a study of shared clonotypes between healthy human individuals. Sequencing used immunoSEQ multiplex PCR; TCRdb keeps in-frame clones, though not all of them. The table records about 1,900,000 clones, roughly 95% of them present only once. Positive CCR7 selection of CD45RO-negative cells yielded the naive CD8 cells, and terminally differentiated effector memory CD45RA+ cells were excluded. Sample: naive CD8+ T cells sorted from blood. These receptors were obtained from a young man in good health.

The V gene is TRBV27, the J gene TRBJ2-5, with a possible D match to TRBD2 (7 bases). The CDR3 consists of 14 residues. Germline V CDR1 and CDR2: MNHEY, SMNVEV (reference sequence). The V gene lost 4 bases and the J gene lost 7 bases, with 16 bases spanning the gap. CDR3 nucleotides: TGTGCCAGCAGTTCCTCGGGGGGCGATTGGACCCAGTACTTC. Translating gives CASSSSGGDWTQYF.

The J gene is TRBJ2-3, the V gene TRBV5-4, with TRBD2 identical over 10 bases. CDR1 is SGHNT, CDR2 YYREEE, per germline (reference sequence). The CDR3 totals 16 residues. The ends lost 3 bases at V and 0 bases at J; junction bases unmatched: 4. CDR3 coding DNA: TGTGCCAGCAGCTCTCCGACTAGCGGGAGCACAGATACGCAGTATTTT. Translated: CASSSPTSGSTDTQYF.

Note on this clone: The sample has other DNA sequences that encode this CDR3 too. V is TRBV28 and J is TRBJ2-1, with 10 positions matching TRBD2. There are 16 residues in the CDR3. CDR1 and CDR2 (germline): MDHEN, SYDVKM. J gave up 7 bases and V 2 bases, and 8 bases lay outside the gene matches. CDR3 protein: CASSLSLAGGRNEQFF. DNA of the CDR3: TGTGCCAGCAGTTTAAGTTTAGCGGGAGGTAGGAATGAGCAGTTCTTC. The complete variable domain, with remaining parts taken from reference TRBV28 and TRBJ2-1, reads DVKVTQSSRYLVKRTGEKVFLECVQDMDHENMFWYRQDPGLGLRLIYFSYDVKMKEKGDIPEGYSVSREKKERFSLILESASTNQTSMYLCASSLSLAGGRNEQFFGPGTRLTVL.

The rearrangement links TRBV6-1 to TRBJ2-7; TRBD2 matches at 16 bases. The germline CDR1 and CDR2 sequences are MNHNS and SASEGT. The CDR3 totals 17 residues. The junction had 7 bases not matched to a gene; V was cut back by 1 base and J by 7 bases. CDR3 nucleotide sequence: TGTGCCAGCAGTGAAGAGGGGACTAGCGGGAGGGCCAGGGAGCAGTACTTC. Translating it yields CASSEEGTSGRAREQYF.

This chain connects TRBV4-1 to TRBJ2-7; TRBD2 is a possible D gene (5 bases). This CDR3 contains 16 residues. V gave up 0 bases and J gave up 6 bases, with 18 bases separating them. CDR1 and CDR2 (germline): MGHRA, YSYEKL. The CDR3 reads CASSQEGEGLESEQYF. The CDR3 nucleotides are TGCGCCAGCAGCCAAGAAGGTGAGGGCTTAGAGAGCGAGCAGTACTTC.

Notes on this clone: The sample carries other DNA sequences with the same CDR3. The rearrangement links TRBV6-6 to TRBJ2-7; D is unresolved. Between the trimmed V and J ends, which lost 0 bases and 2 bases, there was a span of 8 bases. CDR3 length: 14 amino acids. The V gene's germline CDR1 is MNHNY and CDR2 SVGAGI (reference sequence). The CDR3, as DNA: TGTGCCAGCAGTTACTCAAACAGTGCCTACGAGCAGTACTTC. Encoded protein: CASSYSNSAYEQYF.

The rearrangement links TRBV11-3 to TRBJ2-7; TRBD2 might be the D (7 bases). Germline-derived CDR1 and CDR2 are SGHNT and YENEEA. Trimming took off 5 bases at V and 6 bases at J, with 20 bases between the two ends. The CDR3 covers 15 residues. The CDR3 loop reads CASSPRRGGGGEQYF. In DNA form, the CDR3 reads TGTGCCAGCAGCCCTAGAAGGGGCGGGGGCGGCGAGCAGTACTTC.

The V and J genes are TRBV19 and TRBJ2-6; no firm D call. Germline CDR1 is LNHDA and CDR2 is SQIVND (reference sequence). Trimming took 3 bases from V and 0 from J, leaving 9 bases between them. The CDR3 has 16 amino acids. The CDR3 DNA is TGTGCCAGTAGTATTGGCGAAGACTCTGGGGCCAACGTCCTGACTTTC. Translation gives CASSIGEDSGANVLTF.

The chain employs TRBV7-9 and TRBJ2-2, with D possibly TRBD2 on 5 matching bases. V gave up 4 bases and J gave up 1 base, with 19 bases separating them. The CDR3 loop spans 18 amino acids. Germline loops: CDR1 SEHNR, CDR2 FQNEAQ (reference sequence). The CDR3 coding sequence is TGTGCCAGCAGCTCCAACCGCGGACTCGAAATGAACACCGGGGAGCTGTTTTTT. Residues: CASSSNRGLEMNTGELFF. Full variable domain (outside the CDR3, taken from reference TRBV7-9 and TRBJ2-2): DTGVSQNPRHKITKRGQNVTFRCDPISEHNRLYWYRQTLGQGPEFLTYFQNEAQLEKSRLLSDRFSAERPKGSFSTLEIQRTEQGDSAMYLCASSSNRGLEMNTGELFFGEGSRLTVL.

Concerning this clone itself: Other DNA sequences in the same sample also yield this CDR3. The rearrangement uses TRBV9 and TRBJ2-7; the D is unclear. The CDR3 contains 14 residues. Per the germline V gene, CDR1 is SGDLS and CDR2 is YYNGEE. V was clipped by 0 bases and J by 1 base, with 8 bases between them. The CDR3 DNA reads as TGTGCCAGCAGCGTAGGGGGTGTATCCTACGAGCAGTACTTC. It translates to CASSVGGVSYEQYF.

In the case of this clone: The sample carries other DNA sequences with the same CDR3. The gene calls are TRBV9 and TRBJ2-2; no reliable D call. Trimming took 3 bases from V and 6 from J, leaving 6 bases between them. In germline, CDR1 is SGDLS, CDR2 YYNGEE. The CDR3 runs 12 residues. Here the CDR3 reads CASSGPSGELFF. DNA for the CDR3: TGTGCCAGCAGCGGACCCTCCGGGGAGCTGTTTTTT.

With regard to this clone: Other nucleotide sequences in the sample specify the same CDR3. The rearrangement links TRBV6-5 to TRBJ2-1, with D possibly TRBD2 on 5 matching bases. Germline V lookup: CDR1 MNHEY, CDR2 SVGAGI. The CDR3 contains 12 residues. Trimming pared 2 bases from V and 6 bases from J, leaving 5 bases between. The CDR3 spells CASSYEGNEQFF. The CDR3 DNA reads as TGTGCCAGCAGTTACGAGGGCAATGAGCAGTTCTTC.

The CDR3 here is CASSQAPLAYTQYF. The CDR3 DNA sequence: TGCGCCAGCAGCCAAGCCCCTTTAGCATATACGCAGTATTTT. The gene calls are TRBV4-1 and TRBJ2-3; D call uncertain. CDR3 length: 14 residues. Trimming removed 1 base from V and 7 bases from J, with 12 bases in between. CDR1 and CDR2 from the germline V gene are MGHRA and YSYEKL.

The chain links TRBV7-9 to TRBJ2-7; D might be TRBD2 (5 bases). The CDR3 runs 13 residues. Germline V gene sequence: CDR1 SEHNR, CDR2 FQNEAQ (reference sequence). V was shortened by 5 bases and J by 1 base, with 9 bases between the two germline ends. CDR3: CASSPGWSYEQYF. CDR3 DNA: TGTGCCAGCAGCCCGGGATGGTCCTACGAGCAGTACTTC.

V usage is TRBV7-6 and J usage is TRBJ2-7; 9 positions agree with TRBD2. Germline CDR1 reads SGHVS; CDR2 reads FNYEAQ. The CDR3 totals 16 residues. J lost 7 bases, V lost 5 bases, and 15 bases had no gene match. This CDR3 is CASSPRRAGGGNEQYF. The CDR3 nucleotides read TGTGCCAGCAGCCCCCGCCGAGCGGGAGGAGGGAATGAGCAGTACTTC.

In its sample, this clone was seen once. V gene TRBV4-1 combines with J gene TRBJ2-7, with D maybe TRBD2 (6 bases). This CDR3 contains 17 residues. Trimming shortened V by 0 bases and J by 0 bases, and 15 bases separated the two germline ends. Germline assignment: CDR1 MGHRA and CDR2 YSYEKL. CDR3 bases: TGCGCCAGCAGCCAAGAAGGAGGGGCGGGAAGCTCCTACGAGCAGTACTTC. It translates to CASSQEGGAGSSYEQYF.

A note on this clone: Distinct nucleotide sequences in the sample also encode this CDR3. The chain employs TRBV4-1 and TRBJ2-1; TRBD2 might be the D (5 bases). The germline CDR1 and CDR2 sequences are MGHRA and YSYEKL. The CDR3 covers 15 residues. The V gene lost 1 base and the J gene lost 3 bases, with 10 bases spanning the gap. The CDR3 bases are TGCGCCAGCAGCCAAGTAAGCGGAAGCTACAATGAGCAGTTCTTC. It is translated as CASSQVSGSYNEQFF.

On this clone itself: Other nucleotide sequences from this sample produce the same CDR3. The genes are TRBV11-2 and TRBJ2-7, with D possibly called TRBD1 or TRBD2 (6 bases each). Germline V gene data show CDR1 as SGHAT and CDR2 as FQNNGV. The CDR3 sequence is 14 residues long. V lost 2 bases and J lost 3, with 11 bases in between. The CDR3 loop reads CASSLRGGGYEQYF. CDR3 DNA sequence: TGTGCCAGCAGCTTACGAGGGGGAGGCTACGAGCAGTACTTC.

The chain employs TRBV7-9 and TRBJ2-5, with D unresolved. The CDR3 runs 13 residues. Looked up from germline, CDR1 is SEHNR and CDR2 is FQNEAQ (reference sequence). V was shortened by 5 bases and J by 5 bases, with 12 bases between the two germline ends. The CDR3 loop is CASSPPHRETQYF. CDR3 sequence (DNA): TGTGCCAGCAGCCCCCCACATCGGGAGACCCAGTACTTC.

As concerns this clone: Other DNA sequences from this sample encode an identical CDR3 as well. The V gene is TRBV6-5, the J gene TRBJ2-7; TRBD1 agrees at 8 bases. Germline-derived CDR1 and CDR2 are MNHEY and SVGAGI. Trimming removed 0 bases from V and 2 bases from J; junction bases left unmatched: 0. This CDR3 is 14 amino acids long. The CDR3 sequence: CASSYSDRAYEQYF. The CDR3 coding sequence is TGTGCCAGCAGTTACTCGGACAGGGCCTACGAGCAGTACTTC.

The chain employs TRBV7-9 and TRBJ1-2, with a tentative D call TRBD1 (5 bases). In germline, CDR1 is SEHNR, CDR2 FQNEAQ (reference sequence). CDR3 length: 16 residues. V was cut by 1 base and J by 5 bases, with 17 bases left in between. The CDR3, as DNA: TGTGCCAGCAGCTTAGTGGGTCCAGGGATTTGGTATGGCTACACCTTC. This translates into CASSLVGPGIWYGYTF.

The chain has TRBV27 and TRBJ1-1; 7 bases agree with TRBD1. This CDR3 has 14 amino acids. The germline V gene encodes CDR1 MNHEY and CDR2 SMNVEV (reference sequence). V lost 7 bases, J lost 0 bases, and 5 bases stayed unmatched. The CDR3 region is CASTPDRLNTEAFF. CDR3 in DNA: TGTGCCAGCACGCCGGACAGGTTGAACACTGAAGCTTTCTTT.